This T cell receptor beta chain comes out of a study of blood T cell repertoires in COVID-19 (dated by TCRdb to 2019 to 2021). About the investigation overall: Samples covering the acute and convalescent phases of COVID-19 were provided by collaborators in the United States, Italy and Spain. Where available, HLA class I and class II types were obtained from metadata supplied by the sample provider rather than from assay-based typing. The prospective study material was composed of cDNA or gDNA derived from T cells, B-cell-depleted T cells, or PBMCs. Samples came from the ongoing ImmuneRACE study (first 160 participants) plus 1,254 subjects from 6 global collaborators. The sample metadata nearly always contained a de-identified subject ID, COVID-19 status, age in years and sex. The repertoires were made available in a free public database intended to serve as a resource for research on the immune response to SARS-CoV-2. Deeply sampled blood TCRbeta repertoires from subjects exposed to, actively infected with, or recovered from COVID-19 were included in the dataset. General conclusions and limits of the study: The quantity of clinical and demographic metadata differed by source and by participant and was supplied without curation.

Concerning this clone itself: Its antigen specificity is not known. No quality values exist for individual bases; no much larger clone is one base distant.

Whole blood was collected in K2EDTA tubes by collaborating institutions according to the institutions' own protocols. Collaborator samples were shipped for TCRbeta analysis as frozen whole blood, isolated PBMCs, or DNA extracted from either sample type. TCRbeta CDR3 regions were amplified from genomic DNA using the immunoSEQ Assay, a bias-controlled multiplex PCR. From the authors' description of their analysis: Within the assay, amplification of reference gene primers was used to estimate how many nucleated cells each sample contained. To quantify the absolute abundance of each unique TCRbeta CDR3 rearrangement, sequence reads were collapsed and filtered. For each sample, productive Simpson clonality was calculated by taking the square root of Simpson's diversity index across productive rearrangements. The source is immuneACCESS, and TCRdb retained only in-frame sequences with V and J called. Part of the clones is not carried over; for the studies checked, unresolved V genes explain less than half of this, and the remainder is unexplained. V, J and clone size reflect that table, while D and trimming were determined from the DNA. Here the sample has approximately 70,000 clones; 88% occur a single time. 1.1% to 1.5% of the sample goes to the ten largest clones.

Per the germline V gene, SGHTA is the CDR1 and FQGTGA is the CDR2. The CDR3 starts with the cysteine, ends with the phenylalanine, and has 18 residues. Only the CDR3 region is kept as DNA, spanning 54 bases read in frame from base 1. V has 3 bases trimmed and J has 2 bases trimmed; junction bases matching no gene number 11. This clonotype originated in a human donor in a cohort sampled during active COVID-19. The rearranged chain carries TRBV7-3 and TRBJ2-3, with 10 central nucleotides matching TRBD2. Sequenced sample: peripheral blood. The sequenced DNA is TGTGCCAGCAGCTTCGGGTCGGAAGCGGGAGGGGTCACAGATACGCAGTATTTT. Its product reads: CASSFGSEAGGVTDTQYF. The variable domain in full, with residues beyond the CDR3 obtained from the reference TRBV7-3 and TRBJ2-3 genes, is GAGVSQTPSNKVTEKGKYVELRCDPISGHTALYWYRQSLGQGPEFLIYFQGTGAADDSGLPNDRFFAVRPEGSVSTLKIQRTERGDSAVYLCASSFGSEAGGVTDTQYFGPGTRLTVL.